Listed below are T cell receptor beta chains from one sample, sequenced in a study of blood T cell repertoires in COVID-19. Profiled with immunoSEQ multiplex PCR; TCRdb holds only in-frame clones, not every one. The sample includes about 63,000 clones, around 79% of them seen just once. The sample comprised peripheral blood. The receptor set was obtained from a human donor in a cohort sampled during active COVID-19. Both conserved end residues are part of each CDR3. D genes are given only for firm matches. Expanded clones get a size class; other rows say once, few or many, or leave the size out.

TRBJ2-7,TRBD1,TRBV28,.,CASSSPGQGLSYEQYF,TGTGCCAGCAGTTCCCCCGGACAGGGTCTCTCGTACGAGCAGTACTTC
TRBJ1-1,.,TRBV12-3/TRBV12-4,.,CASSLEAVEAFF,TGTGCCAGCAGTTTAGAGGCGGTTGAAGCTTTCTTT
TRBJ1-5,TRBD1,TRBV18,.,CASSPGQNQPQHF,TGTGCCAGCTCACCGGGACAGAATCAGCCCCAGCATTTT
TRBJ2-7,TRBD1,TRBV7-8,.,CASSLGGTGGWEQYF,TGTGCCAGCAGCTTAGGGGGGACAGGGGGCTGGGAGCAGTACTTC
TRBJ2-1,TRBD2,TRBV6-5,.,CASSTTSERFNEQFF,TGTGCCAGCAGTACAACTAGCGAAAGATTCAATGAGCAGTTCTTC
TRBJ1-6,TRBD1,TRBV14,.,CASSFTGGSPLHF,TGTGCCAGCAGTTTCACAGGGGGTTCACCCCTCCACTTT
TRBJ2-7,TRBD1,TRBV30,once,CAWGQEDEQYF,TGTGCCTGGGGACAGGAGGACGAGCAGTACTTC
TRBJ1-2,TRBD1,TRBV24-1,few,CATRGQVGGYTF,TGTGCCACCCGGGGACAGGTGGGTGGCTACACCTTC
TRBJ1-5,.,TRBV28,.,CASRVTQNQPQHF,TGTGCCAGCAGGGTCACACAGAATCAGCCCCAGCATTTT
TRBJ2-7,TRBD2,TRBV5-5,.,CASSLALAGGAYEQYF,TGTGCCAGCAGCTTGGCCCTAGCGGGAGGGGCCTACGAGCAGTACTTC
TRBJ2-3,TRBD1,TRBV7-6,.,CASSRRTGGALRRPTDTQYF,TGTGCCAGCAGCCGTCGGACAGGGGGCGCGTTGCGGAGACCCACAGATACGCAGTATTTT
TRBJ2-3,.,TRBV30,.,CAWSLGDTQYF,TGTGCCTGGAGTCTAGGAGATACGCAGTATTTT
TRBJ1-1,.,TRBV12-5,.,CASGLGQMATEAFF,TGTGCTAGTGGTTTGGGCCAGATGGCCACTGAAGCTTTCTTT
TRBJ2-7,TRBD1,TRBV30,.,CAGGTGRREQYF,TGTGCCGGGGGGACAGGACGCAGGGAGCAGTACTTC
TRBJ2-7,TRBD1,TRBV18,.,CASSDTGTVLAEQYF,TGTGCCAGCTCAGACACCGGGACAGTTCTTGCCGAGCAGTACTTC
TRBJ1-3,.,TRBV9,few,CASSARANSGNTIYF,TGTGCCAGCAGCGCAAGAGCTAACTCTGGAAACACCATATATTTT
TRBJ2-1,.,TRBV19,once,CASSILSFYNEQFF,TGTGCCAGTAGTATTCTGTCCTTCTACAATGAGCAGTTCTTC
TRBJ2-3,TRBD2,TRBV28,.,CASSLSKRGQYF,TGTGCCAGCAGTTTATCAAAGCGGGGACAGTATTTT